This TCR beta chain was captured by sequencing in a study of beta chain features in type 1 diabetes. Whole-study findings and limits: Among type 1 diabetes patients, VDJ junctions had fewer insertions and more deletions. Whether TCRB rearrangement is influenced by HLA type was left unresolved in this analysis. For Type 1 diabetes patients, all four CD4+ subsets carried TCRB CDR3s that were moderately but significantly shorter.

Purity exceeding 98% was reached by all sorted populations. To note about this clone: As yet, its antigen is unknown.

Germline V gene data show CDR1 as SGHTA and CDR2 as FQGNSA. This CDR3 spans 16 amino acids. With 1 base removed from V and 1 base from J, the gap between germline ends came to 8 bases. Investigators reverse transcribed all isolated RNA, so they sequenced expressed TCRB transcripts. Mean read depth for naive, central memory and regulatory T cell samples was 3.5 million or so reads. Assay used: immunoSEQ multiplex PCR; TCRdb lists only in-frame clones, some missing. This table holds about 230,000 clones, 16% found once. The TCR was taken from a man younger than 40 with type 1 diabetes. The source material was naive CD4+ T cells from blood. This chain links TRBV7-2 with TRBJ2-6; D ambiguous. CDR3 sequence reads: CASSLGSTSGANVLTF. In DNA form, the CDR3 reads TGTGCCAGCAGCTTAGGCAGCACGTCTGGGGCCAACGTCCTGACTTTC.